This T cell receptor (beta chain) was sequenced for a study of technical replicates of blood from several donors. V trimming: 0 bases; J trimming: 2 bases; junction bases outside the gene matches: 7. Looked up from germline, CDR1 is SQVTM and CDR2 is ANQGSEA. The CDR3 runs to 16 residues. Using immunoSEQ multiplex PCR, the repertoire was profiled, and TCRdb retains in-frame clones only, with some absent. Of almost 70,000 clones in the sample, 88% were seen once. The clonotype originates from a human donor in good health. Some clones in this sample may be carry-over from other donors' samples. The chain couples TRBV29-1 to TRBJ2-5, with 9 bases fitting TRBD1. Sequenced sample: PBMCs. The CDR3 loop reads CSVEDPGTGLQETQYF. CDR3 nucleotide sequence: TGCAGCGTTGAAGACCCCGGGACAGGGTTACAAGAGACCCAGTACTTC.